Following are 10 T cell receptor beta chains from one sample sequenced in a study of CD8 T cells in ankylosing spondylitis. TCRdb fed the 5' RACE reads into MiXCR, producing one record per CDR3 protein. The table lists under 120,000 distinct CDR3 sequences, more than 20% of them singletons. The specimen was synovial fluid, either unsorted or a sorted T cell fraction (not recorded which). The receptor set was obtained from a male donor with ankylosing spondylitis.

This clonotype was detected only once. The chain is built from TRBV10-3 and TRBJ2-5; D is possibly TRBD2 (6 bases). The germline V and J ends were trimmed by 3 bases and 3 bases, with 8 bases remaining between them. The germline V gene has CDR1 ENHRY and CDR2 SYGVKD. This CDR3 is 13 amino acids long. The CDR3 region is CAISERREETQYF. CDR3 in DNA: TGTGCCATCAGTGAACGGAGGGAAGAGACCCAGTACTTC.

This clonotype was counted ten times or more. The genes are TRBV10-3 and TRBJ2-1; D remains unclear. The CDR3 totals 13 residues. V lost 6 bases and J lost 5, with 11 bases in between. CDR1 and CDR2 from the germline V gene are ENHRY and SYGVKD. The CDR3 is CAISLDFDNEQFF. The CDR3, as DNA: TGTGCCATCAGCCTCGACTTTGACAATGAGCAGTTCTTC.

The CDR3 is CASSDVGQGDYEQYF. CDR3 DNA: TGTGCCAGCAGTGATGTGGGACAGGGGGACTACGAGCAGTACTTC. This sequence joins TRBV25-1 and TRBJ2-7, with 11 positions matching TRBD1. With 3 bases clipped from V and 3 bases from J, the junction kept 4 bases outside the gene matches. The germline CDR1 and CDR2 sequences are MGHDK and SYGVNS. The CDR3 length is 15 residues.

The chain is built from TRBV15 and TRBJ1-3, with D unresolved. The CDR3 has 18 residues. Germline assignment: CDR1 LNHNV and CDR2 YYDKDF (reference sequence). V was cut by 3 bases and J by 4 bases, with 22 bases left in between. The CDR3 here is CATSSDLATYSSGNTIYF. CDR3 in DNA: TGTGCCACCAGCAGCGACCTAGCCACTTATTCCAGCGGAAACACCATATATTTT.

CDR3 protein: CSANPPLQGDEKLFF. The CDR3 DNA reads TGCAGTGCTAACCCCCCACTTCAGGGGGATGAAAAACTGTTTTTT. The gene calls are TRBV20-1 and TRBJ1-4, with 7 bases matching TRBD1. J was trimmed by 6 bases and V by 4 bases; bases with no gene match: 11. Germline V lookup: CDR1 DFQATT, CDR2 SNEGSKA (reference sequence). The CDR3 extends over 15 amino acids.

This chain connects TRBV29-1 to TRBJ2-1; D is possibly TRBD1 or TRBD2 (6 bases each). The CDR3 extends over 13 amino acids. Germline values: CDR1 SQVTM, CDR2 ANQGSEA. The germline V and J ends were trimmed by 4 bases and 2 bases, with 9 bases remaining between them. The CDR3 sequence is CSVVGGTYNEQFF. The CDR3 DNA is TGCAGCGTTGTGGGGGGCACCTACAATGAGCAGTTCTTC.

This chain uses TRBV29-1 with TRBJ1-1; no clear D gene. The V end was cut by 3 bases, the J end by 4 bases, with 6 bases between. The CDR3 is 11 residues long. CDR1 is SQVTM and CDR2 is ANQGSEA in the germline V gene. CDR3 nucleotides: TGCAGCGTTGAGGGTCCCACTGAAGCTTTCTTT. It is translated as CSVEGPTEAFF.

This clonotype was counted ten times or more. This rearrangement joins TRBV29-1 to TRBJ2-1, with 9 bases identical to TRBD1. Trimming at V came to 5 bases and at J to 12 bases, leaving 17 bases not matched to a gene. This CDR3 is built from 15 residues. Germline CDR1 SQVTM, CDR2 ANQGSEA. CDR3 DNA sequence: TGCAGCGTTAACTACCGGGACAGGGTATCTCTTGGGCAGTTCTTC. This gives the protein CSVNYRDRVSLGQFF.

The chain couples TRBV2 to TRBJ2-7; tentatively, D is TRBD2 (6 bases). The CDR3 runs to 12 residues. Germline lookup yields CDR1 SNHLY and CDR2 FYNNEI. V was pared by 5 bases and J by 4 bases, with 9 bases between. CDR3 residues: CASSPLAYEQYV. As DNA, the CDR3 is TGTGCCAGCAGTCCACTAGCTTACGAGCAGTACGTC.

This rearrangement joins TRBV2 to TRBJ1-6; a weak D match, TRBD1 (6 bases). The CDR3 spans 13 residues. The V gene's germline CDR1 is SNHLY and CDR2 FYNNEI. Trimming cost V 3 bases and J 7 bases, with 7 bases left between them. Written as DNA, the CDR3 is TGTGCCAGCAGTGACCAGGGGAATTCACCCCTCCACTTT. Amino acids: CASSDQGNSPLHF.